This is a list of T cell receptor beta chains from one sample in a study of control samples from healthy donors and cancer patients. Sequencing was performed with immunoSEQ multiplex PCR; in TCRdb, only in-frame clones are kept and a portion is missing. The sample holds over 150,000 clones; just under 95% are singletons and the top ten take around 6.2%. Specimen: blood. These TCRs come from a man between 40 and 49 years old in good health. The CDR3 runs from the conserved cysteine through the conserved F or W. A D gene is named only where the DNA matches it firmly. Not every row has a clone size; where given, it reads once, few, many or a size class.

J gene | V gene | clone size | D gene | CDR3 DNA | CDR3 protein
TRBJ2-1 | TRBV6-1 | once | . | TGTGCCAGCAGTGAAGTGTGGCAGAGAAATGAGCAGTTCTTC | CASSEVWQRNEQFF
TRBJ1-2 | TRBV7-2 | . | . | TGTGCCAGCAGCTTAGCTTTCGGAGACTATGGCTACACCTTC | CASSLAFGDYGYTF
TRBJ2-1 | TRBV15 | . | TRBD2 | TGTGCCACCAGCAGAGAGAGGACTAGACGATACAATGAGCAGTTCTTC | CATSRERTRRYNEQFF
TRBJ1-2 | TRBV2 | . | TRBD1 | TGTGCCAGCAGCAGGGACAGGGATACCTATGGCTACACCTTC | CASSRDRDTYGYTF
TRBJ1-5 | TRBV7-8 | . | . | TGTGCCAGCAGCTTAGGGTACGGGGGCGCGTCCGGCCAGCCCCAGCATTTT | CASSLGYGGASGQPQHF
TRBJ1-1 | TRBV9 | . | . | TGTGCCAGCAGCGTAGGGACCGCGAACACTGAAGCTTTCTTT | CASSVGTANTEAFF
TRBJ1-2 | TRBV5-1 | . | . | TGCGCCAGCAGCCAGGACGGCTATGGCTACACCTTC | CASSQDGYGYTF
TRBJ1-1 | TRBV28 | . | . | TGTGCCAGCAGTTGGCAGGGCCGTAACACTGAAGCTTTCTTT | CASSWQGRNTEAFF
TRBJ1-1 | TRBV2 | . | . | TGTGCCAGCAGTGAAGTCCCCTGGGGGATTGAAGCTTTCTTT | CASSEVPWGIEAFF
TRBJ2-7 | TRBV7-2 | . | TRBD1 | TGTGCCAGCAGCTTCCAGGGGGTGGGTTCCTACGAGCAGTACTTC | CASSFQGVGSYEQYF
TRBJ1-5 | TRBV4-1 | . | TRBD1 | TGCGCCAGCAGCCACAGCACCCGGGACAGGGGAGGTCAGCCCCAGCATTTT | CASSHSTRDRGGQPQHF
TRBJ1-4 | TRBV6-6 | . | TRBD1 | TGTGCCAGCAGTTACGGGACAGAGAAACTGTTTTTT | CASSYGTEKLFF
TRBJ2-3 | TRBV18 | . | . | TGTGCCAGCTCGTCAGGGCCAGATACGCAGTATTTT | CASSSGPDTQYF
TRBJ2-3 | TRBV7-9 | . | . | TGTGCCAGCAGCTTAGAAGCAGGTACGCAGTATTTT | CASSLEAGTQYF
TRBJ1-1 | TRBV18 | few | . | TGTGCCAGCTCACCACTCTCCTATTCTGAAGCTTTCTTT | CASSPLSYSEAFF
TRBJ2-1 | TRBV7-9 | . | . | TGTGCCAGCATCTCAAGAATTGGTGAGCAGTTCTTC | CASISRIGEQFF
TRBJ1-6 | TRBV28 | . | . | TGTGCCAGCAGATATAGGAATAATTCACCCCTCCACTTT | CASRYRNNSPLHF
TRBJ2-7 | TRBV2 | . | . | TGTGCCAGCAGTGAAGCAGAACCCCCCTACGAGCAGTACTTC | CASSEAEPPYEQYF
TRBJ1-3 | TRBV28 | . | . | TGTGCCAGCAGGACAGGCTTACAGGGACCTACGATGGGCACCATATATTTT | CASRTGLQGPTMGTIYF
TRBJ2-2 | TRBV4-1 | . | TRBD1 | TGCGCCAGCAGCCCCGGGGACAGGGGGCGCGTCTCGTCTCTCACCGGGGAGCTGTTTTTT | CASSPGDRGRVSSLTGELFF
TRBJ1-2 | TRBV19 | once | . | TGTGCCCCTAGGGCATTTAGTACATCTCGGGTAAAGGGGCAGTCCCTCTATGGCTACACCTTC | CAPRAFSTSRVKGQSLYGYTF
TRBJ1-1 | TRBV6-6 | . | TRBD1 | TGTGCCAGCAGTTTGGGACAGCGCACTGAAGCTTTCTTT | CASSLGQRTEAFF
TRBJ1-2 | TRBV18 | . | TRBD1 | TGTGCCAGCTCATCCGGACAGGGGAGAGCATATGGCTACACCTTC | CASSSGQGRAYGYTF
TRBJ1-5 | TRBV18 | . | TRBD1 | TGTGCCAGCTCCCAGGGGGAAAGTCAGCCCCAGCATTTT | CASSQGESQPQHF
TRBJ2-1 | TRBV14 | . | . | TGTGCCAGCAGCCAAGACTTGGGTCGTAAGGAGCAGTTCTTC | CASSQDLGRKEQFF
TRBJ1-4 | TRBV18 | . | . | TGTGCCAGCTCACCTCAGGCTAATGAAAAACTGTTTTTT | CASSPQANEKLFF
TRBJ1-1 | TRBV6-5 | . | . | TGTGCCAGCAGTTACCGGGGTGAAGCTTTCTTT | CASSYRGEAFF
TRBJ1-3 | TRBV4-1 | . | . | TGCGCCAGCAGCCACCCTGGAACAGCGCGAAACACCATATATTTT | CASSHPGTARNTIYF
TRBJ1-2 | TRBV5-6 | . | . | TGTGCCAGCAGTGTGGCGAGTGGCTACACCTTC | CASSVASGYTF
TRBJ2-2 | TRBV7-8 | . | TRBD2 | TGTGCCAGCACCTCTAGCGGGTCGAACACCGGGGAGCTGTTTTTT | CASTSSGSNTGELFF
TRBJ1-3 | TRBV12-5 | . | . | TGTGCTAGTGGCCTGGGGGTGGGTGGAAACACCATATATTTT | CASGLGVGGNTIYF
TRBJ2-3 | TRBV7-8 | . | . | TGTGCCAGCAGCCTCCAGGTCACAGATACGCAGTATTTT | CASSLQVTDTQYF
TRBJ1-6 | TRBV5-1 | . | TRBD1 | TGCGCCAGCAGCGTGAAACCGGGACAGGAGCATAATTCACCCCTCCACTTT | CASSVKPGQEHNSPLHF
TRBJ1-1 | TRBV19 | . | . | TGTGCCAGTCGGTGGTTAAACACTGAAGCTTTCTTT | CASRWLNTEAFF
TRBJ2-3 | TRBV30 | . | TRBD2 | TGTGCCTGGAGCGGGGGGAGGGATACGCAGTATTTT | CAWSGGRDTQYF
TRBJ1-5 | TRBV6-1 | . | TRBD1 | TGTGCCAGCAGTGAAACCATCCTAGGGGGCCCTAAGGGATCCCAGCATTTT | CASSETILGGPKGSQHF
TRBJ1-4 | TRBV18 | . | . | TGTGCCAGCTCACCACGTCTTACAGAAAATGAAAAACTGTTTTTT | CASSPRLTENEKLFF
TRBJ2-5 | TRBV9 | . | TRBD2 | TGTGCCAGCAGCGCGGGACTAGGGGGGGAGACCCAGTACTTC | CASSAGLGGETQYF
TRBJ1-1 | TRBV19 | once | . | TGTGCCAGTAGTGCGGACATAGGGTTTTTTGAAGCTTTCTTT | CASSADIGFFEAFF
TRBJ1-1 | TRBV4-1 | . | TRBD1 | TGCGCCAGCAGCCCCTTGACAGGGGAGGGGTACACTGAAGCTTTCTTT | CASSPLTGEGYTEAFF
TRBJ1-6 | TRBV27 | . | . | TGTGCCAGCAAAGGCGGAAATTCACCCCTCCACTTT | CASKGGNSPLHF
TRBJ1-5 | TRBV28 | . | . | TGTGCCAGCAGTTCCGATGACAATCAGCCCCAGCATTTT | CASSSDDNQPQHF
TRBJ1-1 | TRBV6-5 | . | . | TGTGCCAGCAGTTACCAGGGTAAAGCTTTCTTT | CASSYQGKAFF
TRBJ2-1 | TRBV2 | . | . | TGTGCCAGCAGCGCTCCGCCCTACAATGAGCAGTTCTTC | CASSAPPYNEQFF
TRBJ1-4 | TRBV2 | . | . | TGTGCCAGCAGTACCCACCCCTCCTCAACTAATGAAAAACTGTTTTTT | CASSTHPSSTNEKLFF
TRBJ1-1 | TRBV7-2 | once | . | TGTGCCAGCAGCTTAAAAGGGCGCGTCCAGAGGACTGAAGCTTTCTTT | CASSLKGRVQRTEAFF
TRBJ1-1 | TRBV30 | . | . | TGTGCCTGGACCTCGGGACCTGAAGCTTTCTTT | CAWTSGPEAFF
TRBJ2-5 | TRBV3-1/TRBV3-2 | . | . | TGTGCCAGCAGCCAAGGGACTAGGGGGGAGACCCAGTACTTC | CASSQGTRGETQYF
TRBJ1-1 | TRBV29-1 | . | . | TGCAGCGTTGAGGGGAACACTGAAGCTTTCTTT | CSVEGNTEAFF
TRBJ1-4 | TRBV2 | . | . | TGTGCCAGCAGTACCAGCCCGGCAGCTAATGAAAAACTGTTTTTT | CASSTSPAANEKLFF
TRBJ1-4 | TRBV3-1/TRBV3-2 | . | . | TGTGCCAGCAGCCAAGGGCCCGTCAGTGAAAAACTGTTTTTT | CASSQGPVSEKLFF
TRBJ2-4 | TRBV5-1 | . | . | TGCGCCAGCAGCCTAGAACAGGGAGGAGGGTACATTCAGTACTTC | CASSLEQGGGYIQYF
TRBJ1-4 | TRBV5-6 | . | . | TGTGCCAGCAGCTTGGGTAGGGGTAATGAAAAACTGTTTTTT | CASSLGRGNEKLFF